This T cell receptor (beta chain) was sequenced for a study of early T cells in non-severe SARS-CoV-2 infection. This clonotype was counted many times. The junction does not match germline at one end; this may be a read error. Germline V gives CDR1 SNHLY, CDR2 FYNNEI. The CDR3 sequence is 14 residues long. MiXCR, run by TCRdb on the 5' RACE reads, gives a single entry per CDR3 protein. In the table there are around 110,000 distinct CDR3 sequences, 11% of which are singletons. Sequences were obtained from whole blood. The chain recombines TRBV2 with TRBJ2-2; a weak D match, TRBD2 (6 bases). The sequence was collected from an adult who was a healthcare worker with PCR-confirmed SARS-CoV-2 infection or an uninfected control (not recorded which). CDR3 loop: CASRNLANPGELFF. The CDR3 region has the DNA TGTGCCAGCAGGAACCTAGCGAACCCCGGGGAGCTGTTTTTT.